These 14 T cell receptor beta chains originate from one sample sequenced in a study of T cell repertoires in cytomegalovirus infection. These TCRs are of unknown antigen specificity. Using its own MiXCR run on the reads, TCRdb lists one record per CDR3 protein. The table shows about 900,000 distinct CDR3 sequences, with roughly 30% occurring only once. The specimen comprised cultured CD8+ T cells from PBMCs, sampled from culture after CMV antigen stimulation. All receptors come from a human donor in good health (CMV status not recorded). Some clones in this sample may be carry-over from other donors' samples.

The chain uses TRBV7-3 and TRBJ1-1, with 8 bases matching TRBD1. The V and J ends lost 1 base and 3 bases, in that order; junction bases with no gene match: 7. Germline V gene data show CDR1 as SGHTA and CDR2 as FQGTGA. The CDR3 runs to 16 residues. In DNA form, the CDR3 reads TGTGCCAGCAGCTTAAGGCCCAGGGGGCAGTACACTGAAGCTTTCTTT. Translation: CASSLRPRGQYTEAFF.

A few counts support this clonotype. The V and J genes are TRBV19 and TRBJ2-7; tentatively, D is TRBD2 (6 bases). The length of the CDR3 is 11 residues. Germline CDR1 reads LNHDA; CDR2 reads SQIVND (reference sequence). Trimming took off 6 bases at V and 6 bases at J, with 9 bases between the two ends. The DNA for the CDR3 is TGTGCCAGTAGCAACGGGGGCGAGCAGTACTTC. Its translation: CASSNGGEQYF.

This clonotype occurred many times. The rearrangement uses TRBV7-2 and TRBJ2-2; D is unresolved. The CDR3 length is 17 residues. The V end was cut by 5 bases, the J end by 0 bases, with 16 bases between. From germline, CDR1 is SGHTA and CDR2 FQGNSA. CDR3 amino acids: CASSLYATATNTGELFF. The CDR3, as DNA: TGTGCCAGCAGCCTCTACGCAACCGCGACGAACACCGGGGAGCTGTTTTTT.

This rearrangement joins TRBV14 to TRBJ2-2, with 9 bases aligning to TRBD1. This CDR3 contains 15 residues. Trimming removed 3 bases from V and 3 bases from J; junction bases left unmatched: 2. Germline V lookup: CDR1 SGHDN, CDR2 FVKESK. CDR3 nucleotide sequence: TGTGCCAGCAGCCAGGGACAGGGACACACCGGGGAGCTGTTTTTT. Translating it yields CASSQGQGHTGELFF. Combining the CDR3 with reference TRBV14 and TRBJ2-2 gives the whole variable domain EAGVTQFPSHSVIEKGQTVTLRCDPISGHDNLYWYRRVMGKEIKFLLHFVKESKQDESGMPNNRFLAERTGGTYSTLKVQPAELEDSGVYFCASSQGQGHTGELFFGEGSRLTVL.

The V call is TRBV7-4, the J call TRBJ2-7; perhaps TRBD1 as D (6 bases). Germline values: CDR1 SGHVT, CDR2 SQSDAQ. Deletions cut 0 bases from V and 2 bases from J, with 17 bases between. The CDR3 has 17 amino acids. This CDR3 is CASSLAARGGSPYEQYF. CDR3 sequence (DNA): TGTGCCAGCAGCTTAGCCGCCCGAGGGGGATCGCCCTACGAGCAGTACTTC.

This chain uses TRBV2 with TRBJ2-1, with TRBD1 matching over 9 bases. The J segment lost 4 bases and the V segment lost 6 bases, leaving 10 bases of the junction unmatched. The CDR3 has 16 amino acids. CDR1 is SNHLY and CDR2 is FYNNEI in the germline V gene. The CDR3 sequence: CASRYPTGGGYNEQFF. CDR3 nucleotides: TGTGCCAGCAGATACCCGACAGGGGGAGGGTACAATGAGCAGTTCTTC.

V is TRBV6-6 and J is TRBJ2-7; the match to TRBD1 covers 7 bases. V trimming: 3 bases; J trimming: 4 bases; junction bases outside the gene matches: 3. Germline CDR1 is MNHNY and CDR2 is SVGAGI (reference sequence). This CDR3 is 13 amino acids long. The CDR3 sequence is CASSYLGQYEQYV. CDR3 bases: TGTGCCAGCAGTTATCTGGGACAGTACGAGCAGTACGTC.

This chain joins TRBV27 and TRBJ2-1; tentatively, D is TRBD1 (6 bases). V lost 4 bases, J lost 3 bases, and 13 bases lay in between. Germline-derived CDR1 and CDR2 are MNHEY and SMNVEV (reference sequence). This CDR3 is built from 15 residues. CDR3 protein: CASSSRGQLYNEQFF. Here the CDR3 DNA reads TGTGCCAGCAGTTCAAGAGGACAGCTCTACAATGAGCAGTTCTTC.

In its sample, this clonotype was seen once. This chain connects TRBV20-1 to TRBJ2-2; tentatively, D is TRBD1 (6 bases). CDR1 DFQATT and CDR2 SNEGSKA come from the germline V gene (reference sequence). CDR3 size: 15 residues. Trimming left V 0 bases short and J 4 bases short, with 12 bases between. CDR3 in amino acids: CSARDTTGCTGELFF. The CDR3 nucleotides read TGCAGTGCTAGAGACACGACAGGATGCACCGGGGAGCTGTTTTTT.

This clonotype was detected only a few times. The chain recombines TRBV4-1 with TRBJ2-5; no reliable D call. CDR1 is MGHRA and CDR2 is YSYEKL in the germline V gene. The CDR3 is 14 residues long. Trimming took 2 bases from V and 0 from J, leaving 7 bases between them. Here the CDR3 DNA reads TGCGCCAGCAGCCAATTGCCCAACCAAGAGACCCAGTACTTC. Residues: CASSQLPNQETQYF.

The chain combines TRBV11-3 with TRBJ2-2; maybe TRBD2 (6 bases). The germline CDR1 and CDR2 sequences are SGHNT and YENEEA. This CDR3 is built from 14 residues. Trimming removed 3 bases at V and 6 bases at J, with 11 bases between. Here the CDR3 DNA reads TGTGCCAGCAGCTTTTCCGGGGGTTCCGGGGAGCTGTTTTTT. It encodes CASSFSGGSGELFF.

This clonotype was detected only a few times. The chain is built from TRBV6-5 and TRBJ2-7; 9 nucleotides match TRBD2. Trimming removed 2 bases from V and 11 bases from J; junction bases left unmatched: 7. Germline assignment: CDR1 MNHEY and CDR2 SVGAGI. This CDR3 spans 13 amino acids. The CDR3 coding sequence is TGTGCCAGCAGTTACGGCGACAGCGGGAGGAAGTACTTC. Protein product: CASSYGDSGRKYF.

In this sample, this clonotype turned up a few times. The CDR3 nucleotides are TGTGCCAGCAGCGGGTCGGGAGACGAGCAGTACGTC. It specifies CASSGSGDEQYV. The J gene is TRBJ2-7, the V gene TRBV6-2 or TRBV6-3; a weak D match, TRBD2 (6 bases). The CDR3 loop spans 12 amino acids. Trimming left V 6 bases short and J 5 bases short, with 11 bases between. Germline V gene data show CDR1 as MNHEY and CDR2 as SVGEGT.

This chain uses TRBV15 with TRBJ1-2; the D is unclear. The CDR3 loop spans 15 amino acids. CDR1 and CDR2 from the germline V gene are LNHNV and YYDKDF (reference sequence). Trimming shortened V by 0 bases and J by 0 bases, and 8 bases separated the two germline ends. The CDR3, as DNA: TGTGCCACCAGCAGAGATGGGGAAGCTAACTATGGCTACACCTTC. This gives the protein CATSRDGEANYGYTF.